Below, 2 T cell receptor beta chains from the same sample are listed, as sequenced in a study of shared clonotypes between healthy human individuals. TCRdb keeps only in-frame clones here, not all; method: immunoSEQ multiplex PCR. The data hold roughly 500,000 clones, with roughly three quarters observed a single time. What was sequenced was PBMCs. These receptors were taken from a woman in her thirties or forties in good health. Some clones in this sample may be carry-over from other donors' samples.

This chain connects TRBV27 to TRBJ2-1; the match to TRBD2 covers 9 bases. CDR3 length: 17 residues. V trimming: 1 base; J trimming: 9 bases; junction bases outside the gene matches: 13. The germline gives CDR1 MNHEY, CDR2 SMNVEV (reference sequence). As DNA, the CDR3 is TGTGCCAGCAGTTTATACCCTCCAGGACTAGCGCTTCGTGAGCAGTTCTTC. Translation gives CASSLYPPGLALREQFF.

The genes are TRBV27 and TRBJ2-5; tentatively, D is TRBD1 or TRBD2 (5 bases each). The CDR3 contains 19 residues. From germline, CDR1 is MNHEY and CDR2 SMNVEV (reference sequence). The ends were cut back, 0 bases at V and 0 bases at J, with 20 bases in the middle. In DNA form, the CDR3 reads TGTGCCAGCAGTTTATCGCGCCCGGGACGGATGCTATACCAAGAGACCCAGTACTTC. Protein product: CASSLSRPGRMLYQETQYF.